This TCR beta chain was captured in a study of blood T cells in healthy people across ages. As for the study in general: Researchers report that template switching captured about one barcoded beta molecule per two T cells.

Those donating, healthy Caucasian individuals from Russia, were aged roughly 6 to 100. Isolation of PBMCs gave at least 7 million cells per sample. Through a sample-barcoded 5' primer and a J-beta primer mix, a second PCR was run for roughly 7 to 11 cycles. TCRdb re-called the 5' RACE reads with MiXCR, one entry per CDR3 protein. The profile covers roughly 720,000 distinct CDR3 sequences, with roughly 50% appearing a single time and approximately 40% taken by the ten largest. The sample comprised blood. The TCR comes from an elderly man in good health.

The CDR3 DNA reads as TGTGCCAGCAGCTTAGAGGGTACGGGCAATCAGCCCCAGCATTTT. This sequence encodes CASSLEGTGNQPQHF. The chain couples TRBV7-2 to TRBJ1-5, with D unclear. The V gene lost 1 base and the J gene lost 2 bases, with 9 bases spanning the gap. This CDR3 comprises 15 residues. Per germline, CDR1 SGHTA and CDR2 FQGNSA.